The 21 T cell receptor beta chains below were found in one sample sequenced in a study of OX40 agonist ivuxolimab in advanced cancers. Profiling relied on immunoSEQ multiplex PCR, and the TCRdb table lists in-frame clones only, not all of them. The table includes tens of thousands of clones, approximately 90% detected once. The sample consisted of CD4+ or CD8+ T cells sorted from blood, taken in a trial of the OX40 agonist ivuxolimab. The receptors derive from an adult with an advanced solid tumor such as melanoma, head and neck, liver or kidney cancer.

In DNA form, the CDR3 reads TGCGCCAGCAGCCAAGAAGGGGTATCTGGAAACACCATATATTTT. Encoded protein: CASSQEGVSGNTIYF. The V call is TRBV4-3, the J call TRBJ1-3, with D tentatively TRBD1 (5 bases). Deletions cut 0 bases from V and 1 base from J, with 7 bases between. The germline V gene encodes CDR1 LGHNA and CDR2 YSLEER. The CDR3 contains 15 residues.

This clone was detected only a few times. This chain links TRBV7-2 with TRBJ1-1; D is undetermined. CDR1 and CDR2 from the germline V gene are SGHTA and FQGNSA. Trimming took off 3 bases at V and 3 bases at J, with 8 bases between the two ends. CDR3 length: 13 residues. CDR3 bases: TGTGCCAGCAGCTTGCAGCTTTACACTGAAGCTTTCTTT. Translation: CASSLQLYTEAFF.

This clone was seen once. The chain couples TRBV6-5 to TRBJ2-7; TRBD1 matches at 8 bases. Trimming cost V 10 bases and J 1 base; bases outside gene matches: 6. Per germline, CDR1 MNHEY and CDR2 SVGAGI. CDR3 length equals 13 residues. The CDR3 loop is CANPDRVSYEQYF. In DNA form, the CDR3 reads TGTGCCAACCCGGACAGGGTGTCCTACGAGCAGTACTTC.

V and J are TRBV19 and TRBJ2-3; the D is unclear. V was trimmed by 1 base and J by 1 base, leaving 9 bases between them. Per germline, CDR1 LNHDA and CDR2 SQIVND (reference sequence). The CDR3 extends over 15 amino acids. The CDR3 is CASSIGFAGTDTQYF. The CDR3 bases are TGTGCCAGTAGTATAGGCTTCGCCGGCACAGATACGCAGTATTTT.

The chain couples TRBV5-1 to TRBJ1-3, with TRBD1 as a possible D gene (6 bases). Trimming removed 1 base at V and 2 bases at J, with 13 bases between. Germline lookup yields CDR1 SGHRS and CDR2 YFSETQ. The CDR3 runs to 16 residues. The CDR3 loop reads CASSLTGWVAGNTIYF. CDR3 nucleotide sequence: TGCGCCAGCAGCTTGACAGGGTGGGTAGCTGGAAACACCATATATTTT.

V gene TRBV6-5 combines with J gene TRBJ2-2, with TRBD2 identical over 7 bases. V shed 4 bases and J 6 bases; nucleotides not matched to a gene: 11. Germline V lookup: CDR1 MNHEY, CDR2 SVGAGI. The CDR3 consists of 16 residues. CDR3 sequence (DNA): TGTGCCAGCAGTTTCCCCGGGACGGGAGGTGCCGGGGAGCTGTTTTTT. Translation: CASSFPGTGGAGELFF.

The table lists this clone with a few counts. V and J are TRBV27 and TRBJ2-1; no clear D gene. Germline CDR1 reads MNHEY; CDR2 reads SMNVEV (reference sequence). The CDR3 is 15 amino acids. V was trimmed by 1 base and J by 0 bases, leaving 7 bases between them. The CDR3 reads CASSLYDTSYNEQFF. CDR3 in DNA: TGTGCCAGCAGTTTATATGACACCTCCTACAATGAGCAGTTCTTC.

The DNA of the CDR3 is TGTGCCAGCAGTTCGGGGGCGGTTCGGTGGAACAACTATGGCTACACCTTC. Translated, it gives CASSSGAVRWNNYGYTF. The rearrangement uses TRBV27 and TRBJ1-2, with D perhaps TRBD1 (6 bases). V was clipped by 4 bases and J by 2 bases, with 20 bases between them. Germline CDR1 MNHEY, CDR2 SMNVEV (reference sequence). This CDR3 spans 17 amino acids.

The J gene is TRBJ1-1, the V gene TRBV10-1; D gene uncertain. The germline V gene encodes CDR1 WNHNN and CDR2 SYGVQD (reference sequence). Trimming shortened V by 4 bases and J by 1 base, and 7 bases separated the two germline ends. The CDR3 is made up of 13 amino acids. The CDR3 DNA sequence: TGCGCCAGCAGTGGTCGACCGAACACTGAAGCTTTCTTT. It encodes CASSGRPNTEAFF.

This clone has just one count. This sequence joins TRBV19 and TRBJ1-4, with no clear D. The CDR3 covers 11 residues. Germline values: CDR1 LNHDA, CDR2 SQIVND (reference sequence). The V gene lost 7 bases and the J gene lost 7 bases, with 7 bases spanning the gap. In nucleotides, the CDR3 is TGTGCCAGTATTAGTGGTGAAAAACTGTTTTTT. This sequence encodes CASISGEKLFF.

This clone showed up just a few times. CDR3 in amino acids: CASSGRGENYGYTF. DNA of the CDR3: TGTGCCAGCAGTGGAAGGGGAGAGAACTATGGCTACACCTTC. V and J are TRBV27 and TRBJ1-2; D perhaps matches TRBD1 (5 bases). Trimming took off 5 bases at V and 2 bases at J, with 12 bases between the two ends. The CDR3 contains 14 residues. The germline gives CDR1 MNHEY, CDR2 SMNVEV (reference sequence).

CDR3 residues: CASTRDWISGNTIYF. CDR3 bases: TGTGCCAGCACCCGAGACTGGATCTCTGGAAACACCATATATTTT. V usage is TRBV7-6 and J usage is TRBJ1-3; no firm D call. Looked up from germline, CDR1 is SGHVS and CDR2 is FNYEAQ. V was shortened by 7 bases and J by 0 bases, with 13 bases between the two germline ends. This CDR3 region has 15 residues. The whole variable domain, remainder taken from reference TRBV7-6 and TRBJ1-3, is GAGVSQSPRYKVTKRGQDVALRCDPISGHVSLYWYRQALGQGPEFLTYFNYEAQQDKSGLPNDRFSAERPEGSISTLTIQRTEQRDSAMYRCASTRDWISGNTIYFGEGSWLTVV.

V gene TRBV6-6 combines with J gene TRBJ1-2, with 9 bases aligning to TRBD1. The germline gives CDR1 MNHNY, CDR2 SVGAGI (reference sequence). This CDR3 has 14 residues. The trim removed 4 bases at V and 6 bases at J, leaving 6 bases unmatched. The CDR3 loop reads CASSSGDRANGYTF. The DNA of the CDR3 is TGTGCCAGCAGTTCCGGGGACAGGGCTAATGGCTACACCTTC.

Concerning this clone itself: This CDR3 is also generated by other DNA sequences in the sample. The V and J genes are TRBV11-2 and TRBJ2-7; 7 bases agree with TRBD1. Germline trimming cut 1 base from V and 2 bases from J; bases unmatched to any gene: 2. The V gene's germline CDR1 is SGHAT and CDR2 FQNNGV. This CDR3 contains 14 residues. In nucleotides, the CDR3 is TGTGCCAGCAGCTTAGTCCAGGGGGCCTACGAGCAGTACTTC. Encoded protein: CASSLVQGAYEQYF.

V usage is TRBV2 and J usage is TRBJ2-1; 11 positions match TRBD2. This CDR3 has 16 residues. V trimming: 5 bases; J trimming: 0 bases; junction bases outside the gene matches: 3. Per the germline V gene, CDR1 is SNHLY and CDR2 is FYNNEI. The CDR3: CASSYTSGGSYNEQFF. CDR3 DNA: TGTGCCAGCAGTTACACTAGCGGGGGCTCCTACAATGAGCAGTTCTTC.

The rearrangement uses TRBV7-2 and TRBJ2-2, with TRBD1 matching 9 bases. The J segment lost 0 bases and the V segment lost 0 bases, leaving 8 bases of the junction unmatched. Germline CDR1 and CDR2: SGHTA and FQGNSA. The CDR3 totals 19 residues. The CDR3 reads CASSLAFGQGSANTGELFF. The CDR3 nucleotides read TGTGCCAGCAGCTTAGCGTTTGGACAGGGGAGTGCGAACACCGGGGAGCTGTTTTTT.

The chain uses TRBV6-4 and TRBJ1-1; D possibly corresponds to TRBD1 (6 bases). The V end was cut by 6 bases, the J end by 3 bases, with 20 bases between. The CDR3 loop spans 16 amino acids. Germline-derived CDR1 and CDR2 are MRHNA and SNTAGT. In nucleotides, the CDR3 is TGTGCCAGCAGCGCATCCTACAGGGTAATGGACACTGAAGCTTTCTTT. This sequence encodes CASSASYRVMDTEAFF.

V and J are TRBV18 and TRBJ1-2; 7 bases fit TRBD1. The trim removed 3 bases at V and 6 bases at J, leaving 4 bases unmatched. The germline CDR1 and CDR2 sequences are KGHSH and LQKENI. The CDR3 length is 13 residues. The CDR3 nucleotides are TGTGCCAGCTCACCCCCGACAGGGCATGGCTACACCTTC. It yields the protein CASSPPTGHGYTF.

This clone was seen just once. This chain uses TRBV7-2 with TRBJ2-3, with 9 nucleotides matching TRBD2. V lost 3 bases, J lost 6 bases, and 7 bases stayed unmatched. In germline, CDR1 is SGHTA, CDR2 FQGNSA. This CDR3 has 15 residues. Written as DNA, the CDR3 is TGTGCCAGCAGCTTTGGCGGGGGGGCGGGTGATACGCAGTATTTT. This gives the protein CASSFGGGAGDTQYF.

This clone was counted a few times. V and J are TRBV30 and TRBJ1-1; D is ambiguous. V was clipped by 6 bases and J by 5 bases, with 13 bases between them. Germline values: CDR1 GTSNPN, CDR2 SVGIG (reference sequence). The CDR3 sequence is 12 residues long. The CDR3 bases are TGTGCCTGCCCGGGTTTGGGGACTGAAGCTTTCTTT. Translated, it gives CACPGLGTEAFF.

This rearrangement joins TRBV11-2 to TRBJ2-3; D ambiguous. The germline CDR1 and CDR2 sequences are SGHAT and FQNNGV. Between the trimmed V and J ends, which lost 1 base and 0 bases, there was a span of 11 bases. This CDR3 comprises 16 residues. CDR3 amino acids: CASSLGDSWSTDTQYF. The CDR3 DNA follows: TGTGCCAGCAGCTTAGGCGACTCCTGGAGCACAGATACGCAGTATTTT.